The T cell receptor (beta chain) described here comes from a study of identical twins. Study-wide findings and caveats: Researchers reported weaker excess twin sharing in beta out-of-frame sequences.

A single record per CDR3 protein comes from TCRdb applying MiXCR to the 5' RACE reads. The sample shows about 890,000 distinct CDR3 sequences, 9% to 15% of them seen only once. The ends were cut back, 8 bases at V and 6 bases at J, with 13 bases in the middle. This CDR3 spans 12 amino acids. The germline V gene has CDR1 SEHNR and CDR2 FQNEAQ (reference sequence). This clonotype was observed a handful of times. Its antigen is as yet unknown. The same sample was also used in a study of yellow fever vaccine responses in identical twins.

The chain has TRBV7-9 and TRBJ1-1; maybe TRBD1 (6 bases). The receptor was isolated from a woman between 18 and 29 years old in good health. Source material: PBMCs. For the CDR3, the DNA is TGTGCCAGCTGCCCGGGGGGCGCTGAAGCTTTCTTT. Amino acid sequence: CASCPGGAEAFF. Looking up the rest from reference TRBV7-9 and TRBJ1-1 gives the full variable domain: DTGVSQNPRHKITKRGQNVTFRCDPISEHNRLYWYRQTLGQGPEFLTYFQNEAQLEKSRLLSDRFSAERPKGSFSTLEIQRTEQGDSAMYLCASCPGGAEAFFGQGTRLTVV.